This TCR beta chain was found in a study of blood T cell repertoires in COVID-19. This clone was counted a few times. Clones were read by immunoSEQ multiplex PCR, and TCRdb kept only the in-frame ones, dropping some. The sample has about 190,000 clones; approximately 91% are singletons. Sample: peripheral blood. This clonotype was sampled from a man in his forties or fifties with acute or convalescent COVID-19.

The CDR3 loop reads CASSHTGTPYEQYF. CDR3 sequence (DNA): TGCGCCAGCAGCCATACAGGGACCCCCTACGAGCAGTACTTC. The chain uses TRBV4-1 and TRBJ2-7; possible D gene TRBD1, 6 bases. Germline V lookup: CDR1 MGHRA, CDR2 YSYEKL. V lost 3 bases to trimming and J lost 2 bases, with 11 bases between them. The CDR3 length is 14 residues.